A selection of T cell receptor beta chains follows, all from one sample in a study of radiotherapy plus CTLA-4 blockade in lung cancer. The protocol was immunoSEQ multiplex PCR, while the TCRdb copy is restricted to in-frame clones and leaves out a portion. Of around 90,000 clones listed, roughly four fifths are singletons. The sequencing used peripheral blood, collected from a patient treated with radiotherapy plus ipilimumab. Source of these receptors: a human donor with non-small cell lung cancer who had stable disease on radiotherapy plus ipilimumab. CDR3s include the opening cysteine and the closing phenylalanine or tryptophan. The D gene is left open where the match is weak. Size is omitted from some rows. Given values are once, few, many or a class for expanded clones.

NA,TRBV5-1,TRBJ1-1,TRBD1,13,CASRQGGGTEAFF,TGCGCCAGCCGACAGGGTGGAGGCACTGAAGCTTTCTTT
NA,TRBV9,TRBJ2-3,NA,18,CASSVGTEQRGNTDTQYF,TGTGCCAGCAGCGTCGGGACAGAACAGCGGGGGAACACAGATACGCAGTATTTT
NA,TRBV19,TRBJ2-7,NA,13,CASRSIGSYEQYF,TGTGCCAGTAGAAGTATAGGATCCTACGAGCAGTACTTC
NA,TRBV7-9,TRBJ1-5,NA,15,CASSHALGGNQPQHF,TGTGCCAGCAGCCATGCCTTAGGAGGGAACCAGCCCCAGCATTTT
NA,TRBV7-2,TRBJ2-6,NA,14,CASSLSGGANVLTF,TGTGCCAGCAGCTTATCTGGTGGGGCCAACGTCCTGACTTTC
NA,TRBV7-9,TRBJ2-5,TRBD2,14,CASSYGLASETQYF,TGTGCCAGCAGCTACGGACTAGCGTCGGAGACCCAGTACTTC
NA,TRBV19,TRBJ1-5,TRBD1,15,CASSTGTGVGQPQHF,TGTGCCAGTAGTACAGGGACAGGGGTGGGTCAGCCCCAGCATTTT
NA,TRBV28,TRBJ2-7,NA,15,CASSGSGTTTYEQYF,TGTGCCAGCAGCGGCTCCGGGACAACTACCTACGAGCAGTACTTC
NA,TRBV28,TRBJ2-1,NA,14,CASSFLGELNEQFF,TGTGCCAGCAGTTTCCTCGGGGAACTCAATGAGCAGTTCTTC
NA,TRBV30,TRBJ2-7,NA,12,CAWSPGSYEQYF,TGTGCCTGGAGTCCAGGCTCCTACGAGCAGTACTTC
NA,TRBV28,TRBJ1-3,NA,13,CASRTGKVNTIYF,TGTGCCAGCAGGACAGGAAAAGTAAACACCATATATTTT
few,TRBV6-5,TRBJ2-7,NA,12,CASGPSSYEQYF,TGTGCCAGCGGACCAAGCTCCTACGAGCAGTACTTC
NA,TRBV28,TRBJ2-7,TRBD1,13,CASSRDRLWEQYF,TGTGCCAGCAGCCGGGACAGGTTGTGGGAGCAGTACTTC